This T cell receptor beta chain comes out of a study of cytomegalovirus exposure and HLA in healthy donors (dated by TCRdb to 2016 to 2017). General notes on the study: An earlier analysis of some 600 of the donors reported approximately 300 Gb of sequence data and about 120 million unique TCR beta sequences obtained from about 179 million T cells. To predict cytomegalovirus infection status, the study brought together high-throughput TCR immunosequencing, statistical association of individual TCRs with disease status, and machine learning. Among the roughly 390 genotyped donors, approximately 76% belonged to the genetic ancestry cluster associated with self-reported Caucasian donors. Along with the roughly 670-subject first cohort, a separate validation cohort of over 90 different subjects was used. A later genetic analysis used genome-wide SNP genotypes for 398 of the 666 donors, treating that subset as a discovery cohort. About 5 DR-DQ haplotypes were handled as single units for association and clustering, since linkage in the cohort was strong. Roughly 300 gigabases of sequencing data and 78 million or so unique TCR sequences were included in an early release covering 550 to 650 HLA-typed donors. Across approximately 400 genotyped donors of the cohort, an average of approximately 220,000 unique TCR beta nucleotide sequences per donor were sequenced, and about a sixth of those sequences were non-productive. The number of donors typed differed by locus, with about 629-640 for A, B, C, DRB1 and DQB1, about 500 for DQA1, 600 to 610 for DPA1, and around 430 for DPB1. Both class I and class II loci were covered by HLA typing, at four-digit resolution. Using immunosequencing, the study profiled T cell repertoires from 666 subjects and related those repertoires to cytomegalovirus serostatus. To decide whether each TCR beta V gene segment behaved as functional or pseudogenic, an earlier analysis of fewer than 750 of the donors relied on high-throughput TCR beta sequencing. Rather than drawing on any new phenotypic data, the later analysis identified candidate immune exposures from TCR beta sequences and the way those sequences occurred across donors. Donor age, sex, ethnicity and CMV serostatus were collected together with the repertoire data. The aim of the study was to test whether cataloging public T cell receptors could identify signatures of past pathogen exposure. All discovery cohort repertoires had been generated using a single sequencing platform. To study patterns of TCR occurrence, a later analysis re-analyzed previously published TCR beta repertoires from around 700 donors and added high-resolution HLA genotyping.

With respect to this clone: Its antigen has not been determined.

Broad study findings and their caveats: In a later analysis, most CMV-associated TCR beta chains were found to appear HLA-restricted, with HLA associations seemingly driven largely by CMV exposure. When HLA alleles, especially DR and DQ, strongly co-occurred, attributing TCR associations to individual alleles was difficult. Across donors, most TCR sequences were observed very rarely, whereas some public TCRs were present in many individuals. A later genetic analysis associated a missense DCLRE1C variant with V-gene and J-gene trimming of TCR beta chains, and an independent cohort replicated the association. A further reported finding was that TCR beta sequences accurately predicted the HLA-A and HLA-B alleles for most subjects in the first cohort. A later analysis found that HLA-associated TCR beta chains were more clonally expanded and had lower generation probabilities than equally common non-associated chains. Linkage disequilibrium might explain the correlated functional status among segregating V segments, but an unknown experimental factor could not be excluded. The study gave a list of more than 150 TCR beta chains associated with cytomegalovirus. The cohort was sequenced for TCR beta chains only, and without alpha or paired-chain data the features that could be detected were limited. The authors suggested that the approach could potentially be extended to other disease states and immunological phenotypes. The classifier was reported to diagnose cytomegalovirus status with high specificity and sensitivity in both the original and validation cohorts. In a later analysis, 15,000 to 20,000 TCR beta sequences were associated with specific HLA alleles at a false discovery rate of 0.05. The only immune exposure information available for the cohort was CMV serostatus. In vitro tests confirmed that a few of the cytomegalovirus-associated TCR beta chains recognize cytomegalovirus antigens. A later analysis found that TCR association rates varied across HLA loci, with DRB1 alleles showing the most associated TCRs and HLA-C alleles the fewest. Compared with the roughly 670-donor mean, donors in an Asian-associated ancestry cluster had fewer N-insertions in productive TCRs, according to a later genetic analysis. Some IMGT-functional V segments, including TRBV6-2 and TRBV6-3, could not be distinguished by the 87-base-pair reads and were therefore excluded. A cluster of highly shared sequence variants was judged likely to be a technical artifact of the sequencing pipeline. Presence/absence analyses assumed roughly uniform sequencing depth across donors, an assumption that may not hold. According to a later analysis, parvovirus B19, influenza, CMV and Epstein-Barr virus appeared linked to several top co-occurrence clusters. Because HLA typing was unavailable for some donors at each locus, only the typed subset was used in association tests. Roughly 17 rarely observed V segments, including chromosome 9 orphons, were excluded from the earlier analysis of about 600 of the donors because counts were too low. In an earlier analysis of roughly 500 of the donors, most TCR beta V segments appeared in productive rearrangements about 87% or about 30% of the time, broadly matching IMGT annotations.

Receptor libraries were prepared by the immunoSEQ multiplex PCR assay. The multiplex PCR relied on a mix of 60 forward primers for TCR Vbeta segments and 13 reverse primers for TCR Jbeta segments. A multiplex PCR assay on genomic DNA amplified the CDR3 region of rearranged TCR beta genes. The amplified TCR beta libraries were sequenced on the Illumina HiSeq System as 87-base-pair reads. The source study handled its data this way. In a later analysis, tens of millions of unique TCR beta chains were counted across the roughly 610 repertoires, and some 10 million of these chains were shared by at least two donors. To remove PCR and sequencing errors, raw reads were error-corrected and collapsed into unique sequences using a nearest-neighbor algorithm that merged closely related sequences. To assign V, D and J gene segments, CDR3 sequences were aligned to IMGT reference sequences. For a sequence to be retained, a match of at least six nucleotides was required to both a V gene segment and a J gene segment. Rearrangements were called productive when the CDR3 lacked stop codons and stayed in frame with V and J; all others were non-productive. CDR3 was defined according to IMGT convention as the region running from the second conserved V-encoded cysteine to the conserved J-encoded phenylalanine. The earlier analysis of a few hundred of the donors excluded sequences that lacked an unambiguous match to a single V gene segment. In an earlier analysis of a few hundred of the donors, V segments were called functional above 56.7% productive rearrangements and were called segregating when the between-donor standard deviation exceeded 5%. A statistical classification framework was built for diagnosing cytomegalovirus status from the catalog of TCR beta chain sequences. In a later analysis, TCR nucleotide sequences were compared against IMGT/GENE-DB human TR gene sequences so that V and J genes could be assigned. In a later analysis, CDR3 sequences and most-parsimonious VDJ recombination scenarios were assigned using the TCRdist pipeline. A later analysis defined each TCR beta chain by its CDR3 amino acid sequence plus V-gene family, and excluded reads lacking a unique V-gene family. In a later analysis, 450 to 600 highly shared, low-generation-probability nucleotide sequences were removed to address suspected cross-contamination and a sequencing artifact. In a later analysis, a clonal expansion index for each public chain was calculated from normalized within-repertoire ranks of inferred template counts. A later analysis computed generation probabilities with a VDJ recombination model fitted to out-of-frame rearrangements, and checked the results against IGoR. In a later analysis, hypergeometric tests were used to score TCR-TCR, TCR-HLA and TCR-CMV co-occurrence, with a repertoire-size bias correction applied to TCR pairs. A later analysis estimated false discovery rates by permuting HLA or CMV assignments 20 times. In a later analysis, co-occurring TCRs were grouped using DBSCAN, and TCRdist sequence similarity was added for clustering within HLA-allele-positive subsets. For co-occurrence clustering, repertoires with fewer than 30,000 or more than 120,000 public chains were excluded, along with roughly 5 repertoires with anomalous nucleotide sharing. As stored in TCRdb, this immuneACCESS dataset retains in-frame rearrangements with V and J assigned. A fraction of the clones does not appear; measured against another copy, unresolved V genes explain less than half of the discrepancy, and the remainder lacks a known reason. The V and J calls and clone size come from that table; D and trimming were worked out from the DNA. The sample's clone listing holds 140,000 to 150,000 clones. Clones ranked in the top ten supply 1.5% to 2% of the sample.

In total, roughly 710 healthy bone marrow donors made up the cohort. At the time of sampling, every cohort member was nominally healthy, though immune exposures that went unrecorded were likely present. The donor tested CMV seronegative and was one of the 352 seronegative cohort members. Every donor gave a peripheral blood sample, and the peripheral blood mononuclear cells from that sample were used for TCR beta sequencing. The Qiagen DNeasy Blood Extraction Kit was used to extract genomic DNA from the blood cell samples. The cysteine opens and the phenylalanine closes a CDR3 of 15 amino acids. The retained sequence is limited to the CDR3, 45 bases, with the frame set at the first base. The V and J ends are trimmed by 1 base and 1 base, leaving 7 bases between them. The germline V gene specifies SGHAT as CDR1 and FQNNGV as CDR2.

The source material was PBMCs. This receptor was taken from a woman aged 45-65 years in good health and CMV-seronegative. The chain was built from TRBV11-2 and TRBJ2-2; perhaps TRBD1 is the D gene, with 6 bases matching. The CDR3 loop reads CASSLGTVNTGELFF. The nucleotide sequence reads as follows: TGTGCCAGCAGCTTAGGGACAGTGAACACCGGGGAGCTGTTTTTT.